The rows below give T cell receptor beta chains drawn from one sample of a study of blood T cell repertoires in COVID-19. The method was immunoSEQ multiplex PCR; TCRdb's version includes in-frame clones alone and lacks a portion of them. Among about 280,000 clones listed, 65% to 90% were seen once. The sample was peripheral blood. Every receptor here comes from a human donor in a cohort sampled during active COVID-19. The CDR3 runs from the conserved cysteine through the conserved F or W. The D gene is left open where the match is weak. Clone size is given for some rows only: seen once, a few or many times, or a class if the clone is expanded.

D,V,J,size,length,CDR3,DNA
.,TRBV27,TRBJ2-3,.,13,CASSLLGTDTQYF,TGTGCCAGCAGTCTCTTAGGCACAGATACGCAGTATTTT
TRBD1,TRBV19,TRBJ2-1,.,15,CASSIPGTATSEQFF,TGTGCCAGTAGTATACCCGGGACAGCTACAAGTGAGCAGTTCTTC
TRBD1,TRBV3-1/TRBV3-2,TRBJ1-3,.,15,CASSPGGTLGNTIYF,TGTGCCAGCAGCCCAGGGGGAACCCTAGGCAACACCATATATTTT
TRBD2,TRBV7-3,TRBJ2-3,.,18,CASSLGLAGGPGTDTQYF,TGTGCCAGCAGCCTAGGACTAGCGGGAGGGCCCGGCACAGATACGCAGTATTTT
TRBD2,TRBV5-1,TRBJ2-3,.,18,CASRNFPLAGPSTDTQYF,TGCGCCAGCAGAAATTTCCCCCTAGCGGGTCCTAGCACAGATACGCAGTATTTT
.,TRBV5-8,TRBJ2-4,.,13,CASEQAIKGIQYF,TGTGCCAGCGAACAGGCCATTAAAGGAATTCAGTACTTC
.,TRBV10-1,TRBJ1-2,.,13,CASCKTQPYGYTF,TGCGCCAGCTGCAAGACACAACCTTATGGCTACACCTTC
TRBD2,TRBV5-1,TRBJ2-5,.,17,CASSLMGLAVSQETQYF,TGCGCCAGCAGCTTGATGGGCCTAGCGGTTAGCCAAGAGACCCAGTACTTC
.,TRBV11-2,TRBJ1-1,.,15,CASSRDRTANTEAFF,TGTGCCAGCAGCCGAGACCGGACAGCGAACACTGAAGCTTTCTTT
.,TRBV7-2,TRBJ1-5,.,16,CASSLYPQGKGQPQHF,TGTGCCAGCAGCTTATACCCACAGGGTAAAGGTCAGCCCCAGCATTTT
.,TRBV20-1,TRBJ2-1,once,16,CSASPPTAGSYNEQFF,TGCAGTGCTAGTCCCCCCACGGCGGGTTCCTACAATGAGCAGTTCTTC
.,TRBV6-5,TRBJ2-3,.,15,CASSSPLGVTDTQYF,TGTGCCAGCAGTTCCCCTCTCGGAGTTACAGATACGCAGTATTTT
.,TRBV5-1,TRBJ2-1,once,15,CASSQFFGTQSEQFF,TGCGCCAGCAGCCAATTTTTCGGGACTCAATCTGAGCAGTTCTTC
.,TRBV5-4,TRBJ1-2,once,15,CASSLETAARSGYTF,TGTGCCAGCAGCTTGGAAACAGCGGCCAGGTCTGGCTACACCTTC
TRBD1,TRBV6-6,TRBJ1-1,.,13,CASSGTGGSEAFF,TGTGCCAGCAGCGGGACAGGGGGTAGTGAAGCTTTCTTT
TRBD1,TRBV11-2,TRBJ1-2,.,15,CASSSPDRGAYGYTF,TGTGCCAGCAGCTCGCCGGACAGGGGGGCCTATGGCTACACCTTC
TRBD1,TRBV7-9,TRBJ1-2,.,15,CASRANLGTGEGYTF,TGTGCCAGCAGAGCAAACCTTGGGACAGGGGAAGGCTACACCTTC
.,TRBV7-8,TRBJ2-1,.,13,CASSVTLNNEQFF,TGTGCCAGCAGCGTGACACTGAACAATGAGCAGTTCTTC
.,TRBV19,TRBJ2-5,.,12,CASSRGQETQYF,TGTGCCAGTAGTCGCGGCCAAGAGACCCAGTACTTC
TRBD2,TRBV7-2,TRBJ2-5,.,14,CASSRTSGSKTQYF,TGTGCCAGCAGCCGGACTAGCGGGAGTAAGACCCAGTACTTC
TRBD1,TRBV2,TRBJ2-3,.,20,CASSVSGTDLLILCTDTQYF,TGTGCCAGCAGTGTTAGTGGGACAGACCTTCTTATCCTTTGCACAGATACGCAGTATTTT
TRBD2,TRBV7-2,TRBJ2-3,.,15,CASSATSGRIDTQYF,TGTGCCAGCAGCGCTACTAGCGGGAGGATAGATACGCAGTATTTT
TRBD1,TRBV5-1,TRBJ1-5,.,15,CASSFGQGDNQPQHF,TGCGCCAGCAGCTTTGGACAGGGCGACAATCAGCCCCAGCATTTT
.,TRBV6-1,TRBJ1-1,.,12,CASSEQGSEAFF,TGTGCCAGCAGTGAGCAGGGTTCTGAAGCTTTCTTT
.,TRBV21-1,TRBJ1-6,once,17,CASINAPPGQPNSPLHF,TGTGCCAGCATCAACGCCCCACCGGGACAGCCTAATTCACCCCTCCACTTT